Shown below are 14 T cell receptor beta chains from a single sample sequenced in a study of CD8 T cells in Susac syndrome. RNA totalling roughly 0.45 to 1 ug underwent reverse transcription with random hexamers. One entry per CDR3 protein, called by TCRdb with MiXCR from the immunoSEQ multiplex PCR reads. Of about 300,000 distinct CDR3 sequences listed, about 82% are singletons. Sequenced sample: CD8+ T cells from PBMCs. Receptor source: a human donor with multiple sclerosis.

The CDR3: CASSTKSGGSAYEQYF. CDR3 nucleotides: TGTGCCAGCAGCACAAAGAGCGGGGGATCGGCCTACGAGCAGTACTTC. The chain employs TRBV7-2 and TRBJ2-7, with 8 bases aligning to TRBD2. Germline loops: CDR1 SGHTA, CDR2 FQGNSA. V was pared by 5 bases and J by 2 bases, with 11 bases of the junction left unmatched. This CDR3 contains 16 residues.

The V and J genes are TRBV10-3 and TRBJ2-5, with D tentatively TRBD1 (7 bases). V lost 4 bases to trimming and J lost 5 bases, with 11 bases between them. Germline CDR1 and CDR2: ENHRY and SYGVKD. This CDR3 is built from 13 residues. The CDR3 DNA sequence: TGTGCCATCAGTGGGGCGGGACAGGAGACCCAGTACTTC. This sequence encodes CAISGAGQETQYF.

This chain uses TRBV4-2 with TRBJ2-1, with 9 nucleotides matching TRBD2. The CDR3 sequence is 16 residues long. Germline values: CDR1 LGHNA, CDR2 YNFKEQ. V trimming: 0 bases; J trimming: 9 bases; junction bases outside the gene matches: 9. CDR3 residues: CASSQDLSGRLSEQFF. The DNA of the CDR3 is TGTGCCAGCAGCCAAGATCTTAGCGGGAGACTTTCTGAGCAGTTCTTC.

This clonotype has only one observation. The J gene is TRBJ1-1, the V gene TRBV25-1; no firm D call. Trimming shortened V by 3 bases and J by 4 bases, and 15 bases separated the two germline ends. This CDR3 region has 15 residues. Germline CDR1 and CDR2: MGHDK and SYGVNS. CDR3 sequence (DNA): TGTGCCAGCAGTGACCTAGGATTCGGGAGCACTGAAGCTTTCTTT. It is translated as CASSDLGFGSTEAFF.

This rearrangement joins TRBV28 to TRBJ2-4; tentative D call: TRBD1 (5 bases). V was cut by 7 bases and J by 0 bases, with 19 bases left in between. This CDR3 spans 17 amino acids. Germline CDR1 and CDR2: MDHEN and SYDVKM. The CDR3: CASTPWATELAKNIQYF. In DNA form, the CDR3 reads TGTGCCAGCACCCCCTGGGCGACAGAGCTAGCCAAAAACATTCAGTACTTC.

V is TRBV20-1 and J is TRBJ2-7; tentatively, D is TRBD2 (7 bases). The ends were cut back, 0 bases at V and 0 bases at J, with 18 bases in the middle. In germline, CDR1 is DFQATT, CDR2 SNEGSKA (reference sequence). This CDR3 is 17 amino acids long. The chain's CDR3 is CSARDRIAGANSYEQYF. CDR3 bases: TGCAGTGCTAGAGATCGAATCGCGGGGGCCAACTCCTACGAGCAGTACTTC.

The V and J genes are TRBV7-3 and TRBJ1-1, with no clear D. CDR3 length: 13 residues. Deletions cut 4 bases from V and 0 bases from J, with 6 bases between. Germline values: CDR1 SGHTA, CDR2 FQGTGA. The CDR3 region has the DNA TGTGCCAGCAGCTATGAGCTGAACACTGAAGCTTTCTTT. Translating gives CASSYELNTEAFF.

This clonotype was detected only a few times. The chain employs TRBV6-5 and TRBJ1-5, with D possibly matching TRBD1 (5 bases). CDR1 is MNHEY and CDR2 is SVGAGI in the germline V gene. Trimming cost V 0 bases and J 7 bases, with 10 bases left between them. The CDR3 totals 14 residues. CDR3 nucleotides: TGTGCCAGCAGTTACTCAGGGACGGGGCAGCCCCAGCATTTT. The encoded protein is CASSYSGTGQPQHF.

The chain uses TRBV12-3 or TRBV12-4 and TRBJ2-2, with TRBD2 matching 10 bases. CDR3 length: 19 amino acids. V trimming: 5 bases; J trimming: 2 bases; junction bases outside the gene matches: 14. Here the CDR3 DNA reads TGTGCCAGCAGTCTAACTCAAGCGGGAGGGCCCGGAAACACCGGGGAGCTGTTTTTT. This translates into CASSLTQAGGPGNTGELFF.

The table lists this clonotype with a few counts. The gene calls are TRBV19 and TRBJ2-7; 8 positions agree with TRBD1. Trimming at V came to 3 bases and at J to 5 bases, leaving 3 bases not matched to a gene. CDR3 length equals 13 residues. The germline V gene has CDR1 LNHDA and CDR2 SQIVND (reference sequence). The chain's CDR3 is CASSMDRENEQYF. The CDR3 nucleotides read TGTGCCAGTAGTATGGACAGGGAGAACGAGCAGTACTTC.

The genes are TRBV13 and TRBJ2-3, with TRBD2 matching over 8 bases. This CDR3 has 18 amino acids. Germline CDR1 reads PRHDT; CDR2 reads FYEKMQ (reference sequence). V was clipped by 0 bases and J by 0 bases; unmatched bases: 8. This CDR3 reads CASSLGLVAGTSTDTQYF. The CDR3 DNA is TGTGCCAGCAGCTTAGGCCTGGTAGCGGGAACTAGCACAGATACGCAGTATTTT.

The chain combines TRBV5-4 with TRBJ2-5; tentatively, D is TRBD2 (5 bases). This CDR3 is 14 amino acids long. Trimming removed 10 bases at V and 5 bases at J, with 21 bases between. CDR1 is SGHNT and CDR2 is YYREEE in the germline V gene (reference sequence). CDR3 DNA: TGTGCCGCTTCAGTGCGAGCGGAAGGGGAGACCCAGTACTTC. Encoded protein: CAASVRAEGETQYF. The full variable domain, rest sourced from reference TRBV5-4 and TRBJ2-5, is ETGVTQSPTHLIKTRGQQVTLRCSSQSGHNTVSWYQQALGQGPQFIFQYYREEENGRGNFPPRFSGLQFPNYSSELNVNALELDDSALYLCAASVRAEGETQYFGPGTRLLVL.

V gene TRBV15 combines with J gene TRBJ2-5; tentatively, D is TRBD2 (6 bases). Trimming removed 0 bases from V and 5 bases from J, with 16 bases in between. This CDR3 is built from 16 residues. The germline V gene has CDR1 LNHNV and CDR2 YYDKDF (reference sequence). CDR3 DNA: TGTGCCACCAGCAGAGAGACTGGAGGGCCCTGGGAGACCCAGTACTTC. It yields the protein CATSRETGGPWETQYF.

The chain couples TRBV24-1 to TRBJ2-1; 10 bases map to TRBD2. This CDR3 spans 15 amino acids. Losses at the gene ends were 2 bases for V and 10 bases for J; bases not matched to a gene: 7. The germline gives CDR1 KGHDR, CDR2 SFDVKD. DNA of the CDR3: TGTGCCACCAGTGATTACCGGACTAGCGGCCCAGAGCAGTTCTTC. This translates into CATSDYRTSGPEQFF.